These 25 T cell receptor beta chains share one sample of origin, sequenced in a study of blood T cells in healthy people across ages. Primers used in a second PCR of about 7 to 12 cycles were a sample-barcoded 5' primer and a J-beta primer mix. In TCRdb, the 5' RACE reads were re-called with MiXCR into one record per CDR3 protein. This table has approximately 1,000,000 distinct CDR3 sequences, 35% to 50% appearing once. Sequences were obtained from blood. The source is a woman aged 55-69 years in good health.

This chain connects TRBV4-2 to TRBJ2-1; TRBD2 matches at 8 bases. CDR3 length: 17 amino acids. The V gene's germline CDR1 is LGHNA and CDR2 YNFKEQ. V lost 4 bases, J lost 7 bases, and 15 bases stayed unmatched. The DNA for the CDR3 is TGTGCCAGCAGCCGGGGACTAGGGGGGCGTGAGGATAATGAGCAGTTCTTC. It encodes CASSRGLGGREDNEQFF.

The rearrangement links TRBV27 to TRBJ2-5, with TRBD1 matching 8 bases. V trimming: 4 bases; J trimming: 4 bases; junction bases outside the gene matches: 8. The germline gives CDR1 MNHEY, CDR2 SMNVEV (reference sequence). The CDR3 extends over 15 amino acids. This CDR3 is CASSSRQGSAETQYF. The CDR3 DNA is TGTGCCAGCAGTTCCCGACAGGGGAGCGCAGAGACCCAGTACTTC.

This chain joins TRBV29-1 and TRBJ2-3; no reliable D call. V was clipped by 8 bases and J by 5 bases, with 11 bases between them. Germline lookup yields CDR1 SQVTM and CDR2 ANQGSEA. The CDR3 is 11 residues long. CDR3: CSPSRIDTQYF. In nucleotides, the CDR3 is TGCAGCCCTTCCCGCATAGATACGCAGTATTTT.

This clonotype was counted at least ten times. This chain links TRBV29-1 with TRBJ2-7, with D possibly being TRBD2 (5 bases). The V end was cut by 0 bases, the J end by 4 bases, with 7 bases between. The CDR3 length is 12 residues. In germline, CDR1 is SQVTM, CDR2 ANQGSEA. The CDR3 DNA is TGCAGCGTTGAAGAAACGGGGTACGAGCAGTACTTC. Translated, it gives CSVEETGYEQYF.

J is TRBJ2-5 and V is TRBV11-2, with D possibly being TRBD1 (6 bases). The CDR3 is made up of 17 amino acids. V lost 1 base, J lost 5 bases, and 20 bases lay in between. The germline V gene encodes CDR1 SGHAT and CDR2 FQNNGV. The DNA for the CDR3 is TGTGCCAGCAGCTTAGGCGACTACAGGGTTGTCCGGGAGACCCAGTACTTC. Its translation: CASSLGDYRVVRETQYF.

Remarks on this clonotype: Being one base from a much bigger clone, this may be a read error. The chain links TRBV7-3 to TRBJ2-1; 8 bases line up with TRBD2. Looked up from germline, CDR1 is SGHTA and CDR2 is FQGTGA. The CDR3 sequence is 14 residues long. V gave up 5 bases and J gave up 13 bases; unmatched junction bases: 13. The CDR3 DNA sequence: TGTGCCAGCAGCCGAGCGGGAGAGGAGGAGACCCAGTTCTTC. It codes for CASSRAGEEETQFF.

CDR3: CASSYSVLAGGNEQYF. The CDR3 nucleotides read TGTGCCAGCAGTTACTCGGTACTAGCGGGAGGTAACGAGCAGTACTTC. The gene calls are TRBV6-2 or TRBV6-3 and TRBJ2-7; 12 positions agree with TRBD2. Germline values: CDR1 MNHEY, CDR2 SVGEGT. The CDR3 length is 16 residues. Unmatched junction bases numbered 5, after V lost 0 bases and J lost 5 bases.

The chain employs TRBV12-3 or TRBV12-4 and TRBJ2-1; TRBD2 agrees at 7 bases. J was trimmed by 3 bases and V by 6 bases; bases with no gene match: 5. The length of the CDR3 is 14 residues. The CDR3 loop is CASRETSSYNEQFF. For the CDR3, the DNA is TGTGCCAGCAGAGAGACTAGCAGCTACAATGAGCAGTTCTTC.

This clonotype was seen only once. The CDR3 nucleotides read TGTGCCAGCAGCATAAGGACTAGCGGGAGTAAAGATGAGCAGTTCTTC. Encoded protein: CASSIRTSGSKDEQFF. The rearrangement links TRBV9 to TRBJ2-1; 13 bases match TRBD2. The CDR3 runs 16 residues. V lost 4 bases, J lost 8 bases, and 9 bases stayed unmatched. Germline-derived CDR1 and CDR2 are SGDLS and YYNGEE.

This chain links TRBV20-1 with TRBJ2-7; tentative D call: TRBD2 (5 bases). The CDR3 is 14 amino acids. Germline V gene data show CDR1 as DFQATT and CDR2 as SNEGSKA (reference sequence). Trimming stripped 3 bases from V and 0 bases from J, with 12 bases between. The DNA of the CDR3 is TGCAGTGCTAGCCCCGGGAAGGGCTCCTACGAGCAGTACTTC. This gives the protein CSASPGKGSYEQYF.

This clonotype has a handful of counts. The genes are TRBV11-2 and TRBJ2-3; TRBD1 might be the D (6 bases). Germline CDR1 and CDR2: SGHAT and FQNNGV. The V and J ends lost 8 bases and 5 bases respectively, with 11 bases between them. The CDR3 has 12 amino acids. CDR3 sequence (DNA): TGTGCCAGCCACTTAGGGGGAGATACGCAGTATTTT. Protein sequence: CASHLGGDTQYF.

This clonotype was observed a handful of times. The gene calls are TRBV20-1 and TRBJ2-1, with a possible D match to TRBD2 (6 bases). The V end was cut by 3 bases, the J end by 2 bases, with 14 bases between. Germline V gene lookup returns CDR1 DFQATT and CDR2 SNEGSKA (reference sequence). CDR3 size: 15 residues. CDR3 loop: CSASRIGGTYNEQFF. In DNA form, the CDR3 reads TGCAGTGCTAGCCGCATTGGCGGGACCTACAATGAGCAGTTCTTC.

This clonotype was detected a few times. V is TRBV20-1 and J is TRBJ2-7, with TRBD2 matching over 7 bases. Germline V lookup: CDR1 DFQATT, CDR2 SNEGSKA (reference sequence). CDR3 length: 15 amino acids. J was trimmed by 2 bases and V by 3 bases; bases with no gene match: 10. The CDR3 loop is CSARGVGRGTYEQYF. The CDR3 DNA sequence: TGCAGTGCTAGGGGGGTAGGGCGGGGGACCTACGAGCAGTACTTC.

The chain uses TRBV20-1 and TRBJ2-3; 12 nucleotides align to TRBD2. Trimming at V came to 5 bases and at J to 4 bases, leaving 7 bases not matched to a gene. The CDR3 spans 15 residues. Germline assignment: CDR1 DFQATT and CDR2 SNEGSKA (reference sequence). The CDR3 nucleotides read TGCAGTGCTGATGCACTAGCGGGAGGACCAGATACGCAGTATTTT. It encodes CSADALAGGPDTQYF.

This clonotype was detected once. CDR3 sequence reads: CASSRGTSGTETQYF. The DNA of the CDR3 is TGTGCCAGCAGTAGGGGTACTAGCGGGACCGAGACCCAGTACTTC. The V call is TRBV13, the J call TRBJ2-5; 10 bases are a match to TRBD2. The germline CDR1 and CDR2 sequences are PRHDT and FYEKMQ (reference sequence). This CDR3 region has 15 residues. The ends lost 6 bases at V and 5 bases at J; junction bases unmatched: 9.

This clonotype was recorded many times. This chain connects TRBV4-1 to TRBJ2-1; 14 bases line up with TRBD2. The trim removed 1 base at V and 8 bases at J, leaving 1 base unmatched. There are 15 residues in the CDR3. Germline CDR1 MGHRA, CDR2 YSYEKL. CDR3 loop: CASSQGLAGGYEQFF. The CDR3 DNA reads as TGCGCCAGCAGCCAAGGACTAGCGGGAGGGTATGAGCAGTTCTTC.

This sequence joins TRBV28 and TRBJ2-1; either TRBD1 or TRBD2 may fit D (7 bases each). The CDR3 extends over 16 amino acids. Germline assignment: CDR1 MDHEN and CDR2 SYDVKM. Trimming removed 5 bases at V and 5 bases at J, with 19 bases between. The DNA for the CDR3 is TGTGCCAGCAGTGCGACGACAGGGAGGGAGCACAATGAGCAGTTCTTC. It is translated as CASSATTGREHNEQFF.

The V and J genes are TRBV5-1 and TRBJ2-1, with 8 positions matching TRBD1. CDR1 is SGHRS, CDR2 YFSETQ, per germline. Trimming removed 3 bases from V and 6 bases from J; junction bases left unmatched: 5. This CDR3 has 14 amino acids. This CDR3 is CASSYGQGSNEQFF. The CDR3 DNA reads as TGCGCCAGCAGCTATGGACAGGGCAGCAATGAGCAGTTCTTC.

The rearrangement joins TRBV6-5 to TRBJ2-7; 7 bases are a match to TRBD1. Germline V gene sequence: CDR1 MNHEY, CDR2 SVGAGI. V lost 4 bases, J lost 3 bases, and 9 bases stayed unmatched. This CDR3 is 15 amino acids long. CDR3 in DNA: TGTGCCAGCAGTTGCTCGAACAGGGGCTACTACGAGCAGTACTTC. Its protein product is CASSCSNRGYYEQYF.

The chain combines TRBV5-5 with TRBJ2-1; a possible D gene is TRBD2 (6 bases). Germline lookup yields CDR1 SGHKS and CDR2 YYEKEE (reference sequence). V lost 4 bases and J lost 7, with 15 bases in between. The CDR3 runs 14 residues. CDR3 nucleotide sequence: TGTGCCAGCAGCCGGACTCTGGGGAGGAATGAGCAGTTCTTC. Translated: CASSRTLGRNEQFF.

This clonotype has just one count. J is TRBJ2-7 and V is TRBV20-1; 9 nucleotides line up with TRBD1. This CDR3 comprises 14 residues. Trimming cost V 6 bases and J 5 bases; bases outside gene matches: 11. Germline V gene sequence: CDR1 DFQATT, CDR2 SNEGSKA (reference sequence). The CDR3 nucleotides read TGCAGTGCCTTCCTTCGACAGGGGGTGCACGAGCAGTACTTC. Translating it yields CSAFLRQGVHEQYF.

This clonotype was counted only a few times. The V and J genes are TRBV3-1 and TRBJ2-5; D gene unclear. Trimming took off 1 base at V and 1 base at J, with 10 bases between the two ends. This CDR3 has 15 residues. CDR1 is LGHDT, CDR2 YNNKEL, per germline (reference sequence). CDR3 protein: CASSQGLGTQETQYF. Written as DNA, the CDR3 is TGTGCCAGCAGCCAAGGGCTGGGCACCCAAGAGACCCAGTACTTC.

The V call is TRBV5-6, the J call TRBJ2-7; tentative D call: TRBD2 (6 bases). The V and J ends lost 4 bases and 3 bases respectively, with 14 bases between them. The CDR3 totals 14 residues. In germline, CDR1 is SGHDT, CDR2 YYEEEE. The CDR3 here is CASSVGEALYEQYF. For the CDR3, the DNA is TGTGCCAGCAGCGTGGGGGAGGCCCTCTACGAGCAGTACTTC.

The chain combines TRBV14 with TRBJ2-7; D gene ambiguous. V gave up 1 base and J gave up 4 bases, with 8 bases separating them. The CDR3 runs 13 residues. Germline assignment: CDR1 SGHDN and CDR2 FVKESK. The CDR3 DNA follows: TGTGCCAGCAGCCAAGTGAGCGCGTACGAGCAGTACTTC. Translation: CASSQVSAYEQYF.

This clonotype was counted only a few times. The chain joins TRBV5-1 to TRBJ2-1; TRBD1 is a possible D gene (7 bases). CDR3 length: 15 amino acids. Germline V CDR1 and CDR2: SGHRS, YFSETQ. The ends were cut back, 0 bases at V and 9 bases at J, with 16 bases in the middle. The CDR3 bases are TGCGCCAGCAGCTTGGCCCTTCAGGGGGGAGGTGAGCAGTTCTTC. It specifies CASSLALQGGGEQFF. Looking up the rest from reference TRBV5-1 and TRBJ2-1 gives the full variable domain: KAGVTQTPRYLIKTRGQQVTLSCSPISGHRSVSWYQQTPGQGLQFLFEYFSETQRNKGNFPGRFSGRQFSNSRSEMNVSTLELGDSALYLCASSLALQGGGEQFFGPGTRLTVL.